These 13 T cell receptor beta chains were all obtained from the same sample, sequenced in a study of identical twins. TCRdb reprocessed the 5' RACE reads via MiXCR and lists one record per CDR3 protein. The repertoire includes over 600,000 distinct CDR3 sequences, 21% of them detected once, and approximately 4.5% sits in the top ten. Separately, the same data were catalogued under a study of T cells expressing NK-cell markers.

Sequences were obtained from PBMCs. These TCRs come from a woman younger than 35 in good health.

This clonotype has more than one count but fewer than ten. The genes are TRBV6-1 and TRBJ2-1, with 9 bases that match TRBD2. Germline loops: CDR1 MNHNS, CDR2 SASEGT. The CDR3 totals 14 residues. V shed 6 bases, J shed 6 bases, and the junction held 6 bases outside the gene matches. The CDR3 protein is CASSRGGLANEQFF. The CDR3 nucleotides are TGTGCCAGCAGCAGGGGGGGACTAGCCAATGAGCAGTTCTTC.

The chain uses TRBV5-1 and TRBJ2-7, with D possibly being TRBD1 (6 bases). The CDR3 length is 17 residues. The germline V gene has CDR1 SGHRS and CDR2 YFSETQ. V lost 0 bases and J 0 bases, leaving 16 bases between the germline ends. CDR3 bases: TGCGCCAGCAGCTTGGCCGTCGCGACAGGCGTCTCCTACGAGCAGTACTTC. It yields the protein CASSLAVATGVSYEQYF.

The chain links TRBV20-1 to TRBJ2-7; TRBD2 agrees at 9 bases. The CDR3 is 14 residues long. Germline CDR1 DFQATT, CDR2 SNEGSKA (reference sequence). V gave up 4 bases and J gave up 4 bases; unmatched junction bases: 8. CDR3 DNA sequence: TGCAGTGCTAACCCGACGGGACTAGCATACGAGCAGTACTTC. Its translation is CSANPTGLAYEQYF.

Only a few counts were recorded for this clonotype. The chain is built from TRBV12-5 and TRBJ2-7, with D perhaps TRBD2 (5 bases). CDR3 size: 14 residues. The germline CDR1 and CDR2 sequences are LGHNT and FRNRAP. V was cut by 5 bases and J by 4 bases, with 15 bases left in between. The CDR3 loop is CASGTDLTLYEQYF. The CDR3 bases are TGTGCTAGTGGTACGGACTTGACCTTATACGAGCAGTACTTC.

This clonotype was detected a few times. The rearrangement uses TRBV27 and TRBJ2-3, with D possibly being TRBD1 (5 bases). The CDR3 contains 13 residues. Deletions cut 6 bases from V and 2 bases from J, with 9 bases between. The V gene's germline CDR1 is MNHEY and CDR2 SMNVEV (reference sequence). The CDR3 region is CASSRAPTDTQYF. The CDR3 coding sequence is TGTGCCAGCAGCAGGGCCCCCACAGATACGCAGTATTTT.

J is TRBJ2-3 and V is TRBV12-3 or TRBV12-4; no reliable D call. The length of the CDR3 is 11 residues. Between the trimmed V and J ends, which lost 3 bases and 9 bases, there was a span of 7 bases. CDR3 residues: CASSFMGTQYF. The CDR3 region has the DNA TGTGCCAGCAGTTTTATGGGCACGCAGTATTTT.

The chain joins TRBV30 to TRBJ2-1, with unresolved D. This CDR3 region has 12 residues. Per germline, CDR1 GTSNPN and CDR2 SVGIG (reference sequence). V lost 0 bases to trimming and J lost 7 bases, with 7 bases between them. CDR3 coding DNA: TGTGCCTGGAGTGTAAACGGAAATGAGCAGTTCTTC. Protein sequence: CAWSVNGNEQFF.

The CDR3, as DNA: TGTGCCAGCAGGAAACAGGGTCTAGCGGGATACAATGAGCAGTTCTTC. It encodes CASRKQGLAGYNEQFF. The chain employs TRBV6-1 and TRBJ2-1; 9 bases map to TRBD2. Losses at the gene ends were 6 bases for V and 4 bases for J; bases not matched to a gene: 10. The CDR3 has 16 residues. Germline V CDR1 and CDR2: MNHNS, SASEGT.

This clonotype was seen more than once but under ten times. The CDR3 reads CSASSGEEAKNIQYF. The CDR3 region has the DNA TGCAGTGCTAGTTCCGGGGAGGAGGCCAAAAACATTCAGTACTTC. This chain connects TRBV20-1 to TRBJ2-4, with D tentatively TRBD2 (6 bases). CDR3 length equals 15 residues. CDR1 is DFQATT and CDR2 is SNEGSKA in the germline V gene (reference sequence). Trimming cost V 3 bases and J 1 base, with 13 bases left between them.

This clonotype was counted once. The rearrangement joins TRBV25-1 to TRBJ2-6; tentatively, D is TRBD1 (6 bases). There are 16 residues in the CDR3. V gave up 4 bases and J gave up 2 bases, with 12 bases separating them. Germline V gene data show CDR1 as MGHDK and CDR2 as SYGVNS. In DNA form, the CDR3 reads TGTGCCAGCAGTGGCACAGGGTTTACTGGGGCCAACGTCCTGACTTTC. Translated: CASSGTGFTGANVLTF.

This clonotype was seen a few times. This chain uses TRBV9 with TRBJ2-1; D is unclear. Germline V gene lookup returns CDR1 SGDLS and CDR2 YYNGEE. Trimming shortened V by 1 base and J by 7 bases, and 12 bases separated the two germline ends. The CDR3 is made up of 14 amino acids. CDR3 in DNA: TGTGCCAGCAGCGTAAGACTTACGGAGAATGAGCAGTTCTTC. It translates to CASSVRLTENEQFF.

This sequence joins TRBV29-1 and TRBJ2-4, with D hard to call. The V end was cut by 2 bases, the J end by 7 bases, with 9 bases between. The germline V gene encodes CDR1 SQVTM and CDR2 ANQGSEA. The length of the CDR3 is 12 residues. The CDR3 bases are TGCAGCGTTGAATCGGCGGTGAACATTCAGTACTTC. It yields the protein CSVESAVNIQYF.

This clonotype was recorded at least ten times. The chain employs TRBV7-6 and TRBJ2-1, with 9 nucleotides matching TRBD2. Germline V gene sequence: CDR1 SGHVS, CDR2 FNYEAQ. The CDR3 extends over 15 amino acids. V shed 4 bases and J 7 bases; nucleotides not matched to a gene: 8. The CDR3 DNA follows: TGTGCCAGCAGCTCGGCGGGGGGGAATTGGAATGAGCAGTTCTTC. Its translation is CASSSAGGNWNEQFF.